Presented here are 21 T cell receptor beta chains from one specimen sequenced in a study of blood T cells in healthy people across ages. Combining a sample-barcoded 5' primer with a J-beta primer mix, a second PCR ran for 7 to 11 cycles. MiXCR, run by TCRdb on the 5' RACE reads, gives a single entry per CDR3 protein. The profile covers some 1.8 million distinct CDR3 sequences, with about two fifths appearing a single time and about 23% taken by the ten largest. Input material: blood. The receptor source for this set is a human donor in good health.

CDR3: CSASDQKSSYEQYF. Written as DNA, the CDR3 is TGCAGTGCTAGCGACCAAAAAAGCTCCTACGAGCAGTACTTC. The chain has TRBV20-1 and TRBJ2-7; D is unresolved. With 3 bases removed from V and 0 bases from J, the gap between germline ends came to 12 bases. The CDR3 has 14 residues. The germline gives CDR1 DFQATT, CDR2 SNEGSKA (reference sequence).

This chain links TRBV10-2 with TRBJ2-1; 7 bases fit TRBD2. CDR1 is WSHSY and CDR2 is SAAADI in the germline V gene. CDR3 length equals 14 residues. The ends lost 6 bases at V and 11 bases at J; junction bases unmatched: 13. Here the CDR3 DNA reads TGCGCCAGCAGGGATGGGGGTAGCGGGTCAAAGCAGTTCTTC. This translates into CASRDGGSGSKQFF.

At least ten counts were recorded for this clonotype. A read error may produce the germline difference seen at one junction end. The chain joins TRBV5-1 to TRBJ2-5; 10 bases line up with TRBD1. Germline CDR1 is SGHRS and CDR2 is YFSETQ. The CDR3 is made up of 14 amino acids. CDR3: CASSLTGGEETQYF. The CDR3 DNA sequence: TGTGCCAGCAGCCTGACAGGGGGCGAAGAGACCCAGTACTTC.

V usage is TRBV10-3 and J usage is TRBJ2-1; 11 bases match TRBD2. V trimming: 9 bases; J trimming: 0 bases; junction bases outside the gene matches: 13. Germline CDR1 and CDR2: ENHRY and SYGVKD. The CDR3 is 18 residues long. CDR3: CAILAGGQERSSYNEQFF. CDR3 nucleotide sequence: TGTGCCATTCTAGCGGGGGGCCAGGAGAGGAGCTCCTACAATGAGCAGTTCTTC.

CDR3 residues: CSASNGGGTQYF. CDR3 nucleotide sequence: TGCAGTGCTAGTAATGGGGGAGGTACGCAGTATTTT. The chain has TRBV20-1 and TRBJ2-3, with a possible D match to TRBD2 (6 bases). The CDR3 contains 12 residues. Germline loops: CDR1 DFQATT, CDR2 SNEGSKA (reference sequence). Trimming took 3 bases from V and 8 from J, leaving 12 bases between them.

This clonotype occurred a few times. The CDR3 coding sequence is TGTGCCAGCAGAGGACAACTTTGGGAGGAGCAGTACTTC. Amino acids: CASRGQLWEEQYF. The chain recombines TRBV6-5 with TRBJ2-7; D is possibly TRBD1 or TRBD2 (5 bases each). The germline V gene encodes CDR1 MNHEY and CDR2 SVGAGI. The V gene lost 6 bases and the J gene lost 7 bases, with 16 bases spanning the gap. This CDR3 is built from 13 residues.

The chain employs TRBV5-6 and TRBJ2-7; the match to TRBD2 covers 15 bases. Trimming removed 7 bases from V and 2 bases from J; junction bases left unmatched: 7. This CDR3 has 16 residues. In germline, CDR1 is SGHDT, CDR2 YYEEEE. The CDR3 sequence is CASCSGTSGGTYEQYF. CDR3 coding DNA: TGTGCCAGCTGTTCCGGGACTAGCGGGGGGACCTACGAGCAGTACTTC.

The sample holds a few counts of this clonotype. The chain joins TRBV12-3 or TRBV12-4 to TRBJ2-6; perhaps TRBD2 as D (6 bases). With 4 bases removed from V and 4 bases from J, the gap between germline ends came to 20 bases. This CDR3 spans 18 amino acids. DNA of the CDR3: TGTGCCAGCAGTTCAACCTTTTTGCTGGGGAGGGGGGCCAACGTCCTGACTTTC. Translated: CASSSTFLLGRGANVLTF.

This sequence joins TRBV12-3 or TRBV12-4 and TRBJ2-1, with 9 bases that match TRBD1. The length of the CDR3 is 14 residues. Trimming at V came to 6 bases and at J to 7 bases, leaving 7 bases not matched to a gene. CDR3 bases: TGTGCCAGCAGCCACGACAGGGGGGGGAATGAGCAGTTCTTC. This encodes CASSHDRGGNEQFF.

There are a few counts of this clonotype. V gene TRBV12-3 or TRBV12-4 combines with J gene TRBJ2-1; TRBD2 matches at 9 bases. V trimming: 3 bases; J trimming: 4 bases; junction bases outside the gene matches: 7. The CDR3 sequence is 16 residues long. The CDR3 is CASSFGRGGLYNEQFF. CDR3 sequence (DNA): TGTGCCAGCAGTTTCGGGCGGGGGGGCCTATACAATGAGCAGTTCTTC.

The CDR3 reads CASSPALEEDEQFF. The CDR3 nucleotides are TGCGCCAGCAGCCCCGCCCTAGAAGAAGATGAGCAGTTCTTC. The J gene is TRBJ2-1, the V gene TRBV5-1; D remains unclear. CDR3 length: 14 amino acids. Germline values: CDR1 SGHRS, CDR2 YFSETQ. The V gene lost 4 bases and the J gene lost 8 bases, with 16 bases spanning the gap.

V usage is TRBV15 and J usage is TRBJ2-2; possible D gene TRBD2, 6 bases. Germline-derived CDR1 and CDR2 are LNHNV and YYDKDF (reference sequence). V was trimmed by 1 base and J by 6 bases, leaving 12 bases between them. The CDR3 totals 15 residues. CDR3 region: CATSRVQGGPGELFF. CDR3 sequence (DNA): TGTGCCACCAGCAGAGTTCAGGGAGGTCCCGGGGAGCTGTTTTTT.

At least ten counts were recorded for this clonotype. The CDR3 bases are TGTGCCAGCAGCCACGAGGCGAGAACAGATACGCAGTATTTT. Translated: CASSHEARTDTQYF. This chain connects TRBV5-5 to TRBJ2-3; unclear D gene. The CDR3 has 14 residues. Germline CDR1 SGHKS, CDR2 YYEKEE (reference sequence). Trimming cost V 4 bases and J 3 bases, with 12 bases left between them.

The genes are TRBV7-3 and TRBJ2-3; a possible D gene is TRBD1 (6 bases). The CDR3 has 13 amino acids. V was trimmed by 3 bases and J by 5 bases, leaving 9 bases between them. The germline CDR1 and CDR2 sequences are SGHTA and FQGTGA. CDR3 residues: CASSLWGQDTQYF. The CDR3 coding sequence is TGTGCCAGCAGCTTGTGGGGGCAAGATACGCAGTATTTT.

This clonotype was observed a few times. V is TRBV6-2 or TRBV6-3 and J is TRBJ2-1; maybe TRBD2 (5 bases). V dropped 6 bases and J dropped 5 bases, with 11 bases sitting between them. The CDR3 loop spans 13 amino acids. Germline V CDR1 and CDR2: MNHEY, SVGEGT. The CDR3 reads CASREDGNNEQFF. The CDR3 region has the DNA TGTGCCAGCAGGGAGGACGGGAACAATGAGCAGTTCTTC.

The rearrangement joins TRBV2 to TRBJ1-2; D is unresolved. This CDR3 is built from 13 residues. Trimming pared 8 bases from V and 3 bases from J, leaving 13 bases between. Germline V gene data show CDR1 as SNHLY and CDR2 as FYNNEI. CDR3: CASYPGSYYGYTF. For the CDR3, the DNA is TGTGCCAGCTATCCGGGGAGCTACTATGGCTACACCTTC.

V gene TRBV7-2 combines with J gene TRBJ1-1; D uncertain. Germline V gene lookup returns CDR1 SGHTA and CDR2 FQGNSA. The V and J ends lost 4 bases and 3 bases respectively, with 9 bases between them. The CDR3 length is 13 residues. The CDR3 here is CASSSRRYTEAFF. The CDR3 DNA is TGTGCCAGCAGCTCACGACGGTACACTGAAGCTTTCTTT.

The genes are TRBV3-1 and TRBJ2-3; TRBD2 might be the D (6 bases). Trimming took off 5 bases at V and 6 bases at J, with 18 bases between the two ends. The germline gives CDR1 LGHDT, CDR2 YNNKEL (reference sequence). The CDR3 covers 15 residues. DNA for the CDR3: TGTGCCAGCAGCTCCTGGACTATCCGTCAGGATACGCAGTATTTT. Residues: CASSSWTIRQDTQYF.

The chain has TRBV12-3 or TRBV12-4 and TRBJ2-7; D uncertain. This CDR3 spans 13 amino acids. The ends were cut back, 3 bases at V and 6 bases at J, with 12 bases in the middle. The CDR3 DNA reads TGTGCCAGCAGTTTTGGGCACCTCGTCGAGCAGTACTTC. It is translated as CASSFGHLVEQYF.

The chain recombines TRBV7-2 with TRBJ2-1, with no clear D. The CDR3 is 15 amino acids. V lost 1 base and J lost 5, with 12 bases in between. The germline CDR1 and CDR2 sequences are SGHTA and FQGNSA. For the CDR3, the DNA is TGTGCCAGCAGCTTAGACAGTATGGGTAACAATGAGCAGTTCTTC. Encoded protein: CASSLDSMGNNEQFF. Full variable domain (missing parts from reference TRBV7-2 and TRBJ2-1): GAGVSQSPSNKVTEKGKDVELRCDPISGHTALYWYRQSLGQGLEFLIYFQGNSAPDKSGLPSDRFSAERTGGSVSTLTIQRTQQEDSAVYLCASSLDSMGNNEQFFGPGTRLTVL.

J is TRBJ1-2 and V is TRBV15; D gene ambiguous. Germline V gene sequence: CDR1 LNHNV, CDR2 YYDKDF (reference sequence). Between the trimmed V and J ends, which lost 0 bases and 8 bases, there was a span of 4 bases. The CDR3 runs to 11 residues. The CDR3 sequence: CATSRDLGYTF. CDR3 in DNA: TGTGCCACCAGCAGAGATTTAGGCTACACCTTC. Full variable domain (remainder filled in from reference TRBV15 and TRBJ1-2): DAMVIQNPRYQVTQFGKPVTLSCSQTLNHNVMYWYQQKSSQAPKLLFHYYDKDFNNEADTPDNFQSRRPNTSFCFLDIRSPGLGDTAMYLCATSRDLGYTFGSGTRLTVV.